The 14 T cell receptor beta chains presented below share a single source sample, sequenced in a study of blood T cells in healthy people across ages. For the second PCR, which ran for about 6 to 12 cycles, a sample-barcoded 5' primer and a J-beta primer mix were used. MiXCR was run by TCRdb on the 5' RACE reads, yielding one entry per CDR3 protein. The top ten hold about 0.69% of the sample, which has more than 900,000 distinct CDR3 sequences, under 30% seen once. The sample was also reused in another study, on T cells of mothers and their children.

Sequenced sample: blood. The receptors here all came from a girl between 2 and 10 years old in good health.

The V and J genes are TRBV12-3 or TRBV12-4 and TRBJ1-2, with D possibly being TRBD1 (5 bases). Deletions cut 6 bases from V and 0 bases from J, with 8 bases between. The CDR3 spans 13 residues. The CDR3 nucleotides are TGTGCCAGCAGCGCGACAGCTAACTATGGCTACACCTTC. Protein sequence: CASSATANYGYTF.

The V call is TRBV29-1, the J call TRBJ2-5, with D unresolved. The V gene's germline CDR1 is SQVTM and CDR2 ANQGSEA. The CDR3 runs to 13 residues. The V and J ends lost 3 bases and 4 bases respectively, with 12 bases between them. CDR3 amino acids: CSVDLGIAETQYF. The CDR3 coding sequence is TGCAGCGTTGACCTCGGCATCGCAGAGACCCAGTACTTC.

This clonotype was counted a few times. The gene calls are TRBV7-8 and TRBJ2-1, with 7 nucleotides matching TRBD2. The CDR3 has 15 amino acids. From germline, CDR1 is SGHVS and CDR2 FQNEAQ. The trim removed 1 base at V and 10 bases at J, leaving 10 bases unmatched. This CDR3 reads CASSLGGSRLREQFF. CDR3 DNA sequence: TGTGCCAGCAGCTTAGGCGGGAGTAGATTACGGGAGCAGTTCTTC.

The chain joins TRBV28 to TRBJ1-4, with TRBD1 matching 7 bases. The CDR3 runs 16 residues. Trimming took 6 bases from V and 4 from J; bases not matched to a gene: 11. Germline V gene lookup returns CDR1 MDHEN and CDR2 SYDVKM. The CDR3 sequence: CASSYFVGDSNEKLFF. The CDR3 DNA follows: TGTGCCAGCAGCTACTTCGTAGGGGACAGTAATGAAAAACTGTTTTTT.

The V and J genes are TRBV10-2 and TRBJ2-2; perhaps D is TRBD1 or TRBD2 (5 bases each). The CDR3 contains 15 residues. V shed 2 bases and J shed 1 base, with 8 bases lying between them. Germline V gene lookup returns CDR1 WSHSY and CDR2 SAAADI. The CDR3 loop reads CASSEPGQNTGELFF. Here the CDR3 DNA reads TGCGCCAGCAGTGAGCCGGGGCAGAACACCGGGGAGCTGTTTTTT.

Details on this clonotype: A read error is possible here, since a much larger clone lies one base away. The V call is TRBV6-1, the J call TRBJ2-5; possible D gene TRBD1, 5 bases. The end of the DNA is better explained by TRBJ2-7, so the J call may be wrong. The CDR3 sequence is 11 residues long. Germline V gene sequence: CDR1 MNHNS, CDR2 SASEGT. CDR3: CASTGNYEQYF. In nucleotides, the CDR3 is TGTGCCAGCACAGGGAACTACGAGCAGTACTTC.

This clonotype was counted a few times. The chain carries TRBV9 and TRBJ2-1, with D possibly called TRBD1 or TRBD2 (5 bases each). V was trimmed by 0 bases and J by 6 bases, leaving 19 bases between them. Germline V gene sequence: CDR1 SGDLS, CDR2 YYNGEE. CDR3 length: 17 residues. The CDR3 is CASSVGYWGSGVNEQFF. The CDR3 DNA reads as TGTGCCAGCAGCGTAGGCTATTGGGGGAGTGGAGTCAATGAGCAGTTCTTC.

J is TRBJ2-3 and V is TRBV3-1; possibly TRBD1 for D (6 bases). Per the germline V gene, CDR1 is LGHDT and CDR2 is YNNKEL (reference sequence). V lost 3 bases and J 2 bases, leaving 15 bases between the germline ends. The CDR3 contains 16 residues. The CDR3 loop is CASSHIRDTNTDTQYF. The CDR3 DNA sequence: TGTGCCAGCAGCCACATCCGGGACACGAACACAGATACGCAGTATTTT.

This clonotype has a handful of counts. V and J are TRBV14 and TRBJ2-3, with unresolved D. The ends were cut back, 0 bases at V and 4 bases at J, with 5 bases in the middle. This CDR3 comprises 13 residues. The germline CDR1 and CDR2 sequences are SGHDN and FVKESK. This CDR3 is CASSQDIPDTQYF. Here the CDR3 DNA reads TGTGCCAGCAGCCAAGACATCCCAGATACGCAGTATTTT.

CDR3: CASSSTRGQGQETQYF. CDR3 nucleotides: TGTGCCAGCAGTTCCACGAGGGGACAGGGACAAGAGACCCAGTACTTC. The chain employs TRBV12-3 or TRBV12-4 and TRBJ2-5, with 9 bases identical to TRBD1. The CDR3 contains 16 residues. With V trimmed by 4 bases and J by 2 bases, 8 bases remained unmatched.

The CDR3 protein is CASRYTLNTEAFF. The CDR3 nucleotides read TGTGCCAGCAGGTATACCCTGAACACTGAAGCTTTCTTT. V usage is TRBV28 and J usage is TRBJ1-1; D unresolved. The ends were cut back, 6 bases at V and 0 bases at J, with 8 bases in the middle. The germline gives CDR1 MDHEN, CDR2 SYDVKM. The CDR3 runs 13 residues.

This clonotype was observed many times. The rearrangement links TRBV19 to TRBJ1-4, with a tentative D call TRBD1 (6 bases). The V and J ends lost 5 bases and 4 bases respectively, with 11 bases between them. The CDR3 consists of 14 residues. Germline V gene sequence: CDR1 LNHDA, CDR2 SQIVND (reference sequence). The CDR3 sequence: CASSLGQLNEKLFF. In nucleotides, the CDR3 is TGTGCCAGTAGTCTCGGACAGCTTAATGAAAAACTGTTTTTT.

V is TRBV27 and J is TRBJ1-2; no reliable D call. CDR1 is MNHEY and CDR2 is SMNVEV in the germline V gene (reference sequence). V dropped 0 bases and J dropped 4 bases, with 9 bases sitting between them. The CDR3 totals 14 residues. In nucleotides, the CDR3 is TGTGCCAGCAGTTTATCGACCCCCTCCTATGGCTACACCTTC. This translates into CASSLSTPSYGYTF.

V and J are TRBV18 and TRBJ2-1; D gene ambiguous. The closer fit of TRBJ2-5 to the DNA end suggests the J call may be wrong. Germline values: CDR1 KGHSH, CDR2 LQKENI. The CDR3 totals 16 residues. DNA for the CDR3: TGTGCCAGCTCACCACCGAGGTTAAGTGATCAAGAGACCCAGTACTTC. Residues: CASSPPRLSDQETQYF.